The present T cell receptor beta chain was sequenced within a study of beta chain features in type 1 diabetes. Study-level background: Healthy donors, compared against patients, showed similar age, gender and cell yields. Whole-study findings and limits: PCR, the amplification step, might favor shorter templates, equally in patients and controls.

This clone has more than one count but fewer than ten. The antigen remains unidentified. CDR3 length: 14 residues. Trimming took 0 bases from V and 6 from J, leaving 12 bases between them. Germline V CDR1 and CDR2: KGHSY, FQNENV. Expressed TCRB transcripts got sequenced, as all isolated RNA was reverse transcribed. TCRdb's copy holds only in-frame clones and misses some; the assay was immunoSEQ multiplex PCR. Of about 210,000 clones listed, approximately 10% are singletons. This TCR was recovered from a man between 18 and 35 years old in good health. The rearrangement uses TRBV16 and TRBJ2-7, with D tentatively TRBD2 (5 bases). Sequenced material: central memory CD4+ T cells from blood. CDR3 DNA sequence: TGTGCCAGCAGCCAATCTGTGGGAGTGGGCGAGCAGTACTTC. It is translated as CASSQSVGVGEQYF.